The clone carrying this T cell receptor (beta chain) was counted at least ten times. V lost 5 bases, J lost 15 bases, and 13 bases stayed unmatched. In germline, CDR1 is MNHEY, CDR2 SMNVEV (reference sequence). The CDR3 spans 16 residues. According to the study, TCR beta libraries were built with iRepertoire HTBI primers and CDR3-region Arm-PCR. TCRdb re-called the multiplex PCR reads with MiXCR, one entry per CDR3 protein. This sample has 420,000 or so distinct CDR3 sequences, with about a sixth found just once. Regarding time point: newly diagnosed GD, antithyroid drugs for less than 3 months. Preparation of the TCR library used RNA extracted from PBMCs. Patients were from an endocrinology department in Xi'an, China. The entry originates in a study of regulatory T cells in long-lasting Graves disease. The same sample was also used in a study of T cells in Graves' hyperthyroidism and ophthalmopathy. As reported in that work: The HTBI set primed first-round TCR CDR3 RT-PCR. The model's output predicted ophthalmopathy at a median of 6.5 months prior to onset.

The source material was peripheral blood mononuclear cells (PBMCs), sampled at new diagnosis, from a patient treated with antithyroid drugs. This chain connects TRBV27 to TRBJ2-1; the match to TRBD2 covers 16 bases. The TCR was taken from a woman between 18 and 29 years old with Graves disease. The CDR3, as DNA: TGTGCCAGCAGTCCGGGGACTAGCGGGAGGGCCCAACTCGGGTTCTTC. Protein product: CASSPGTSGRAQLGFF.